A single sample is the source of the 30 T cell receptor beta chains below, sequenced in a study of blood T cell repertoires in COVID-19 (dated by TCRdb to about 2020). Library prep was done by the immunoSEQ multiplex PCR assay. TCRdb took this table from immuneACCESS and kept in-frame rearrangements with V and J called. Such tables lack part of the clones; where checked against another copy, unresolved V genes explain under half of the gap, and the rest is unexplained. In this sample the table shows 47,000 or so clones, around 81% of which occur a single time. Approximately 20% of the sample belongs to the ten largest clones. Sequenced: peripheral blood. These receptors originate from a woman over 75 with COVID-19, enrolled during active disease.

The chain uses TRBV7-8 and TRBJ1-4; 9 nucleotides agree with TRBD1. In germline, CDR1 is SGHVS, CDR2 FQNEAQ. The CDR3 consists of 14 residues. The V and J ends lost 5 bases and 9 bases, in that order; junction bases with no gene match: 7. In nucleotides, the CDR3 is TGTGCCAGCAGCGCCCGGGACAGGGCCAAAAAACTGTTTTTT. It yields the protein CASSARDRAKKLFF.

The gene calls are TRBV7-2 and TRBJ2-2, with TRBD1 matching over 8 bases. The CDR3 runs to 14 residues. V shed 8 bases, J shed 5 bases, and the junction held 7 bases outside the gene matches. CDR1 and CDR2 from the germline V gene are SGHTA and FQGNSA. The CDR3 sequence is CASSKDRATGELFF. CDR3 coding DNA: TGTGCCAGCTCTAAGGACAGGGCGACCGGGGAGCTGTTTTTT. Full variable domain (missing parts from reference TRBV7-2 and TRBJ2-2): GAGVSQSPSNKVTEKGKDVELRCDPISGHTALYWYRQSLGQGLEFLIYFQGNSAPDKSGLPSDRFSAERTGGSVSTLTIQRTQQEDSAVYLCASSKDRATGELFFGEGSRLTVL.

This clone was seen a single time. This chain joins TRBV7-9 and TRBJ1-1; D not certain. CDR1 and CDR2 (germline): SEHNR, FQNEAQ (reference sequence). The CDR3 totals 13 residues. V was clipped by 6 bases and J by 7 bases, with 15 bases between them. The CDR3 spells CASSPRNTGEAFF. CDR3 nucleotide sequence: TGTGCCAGCAGTCCGAGAAATACGGGTGAAGCTTTCTTT.

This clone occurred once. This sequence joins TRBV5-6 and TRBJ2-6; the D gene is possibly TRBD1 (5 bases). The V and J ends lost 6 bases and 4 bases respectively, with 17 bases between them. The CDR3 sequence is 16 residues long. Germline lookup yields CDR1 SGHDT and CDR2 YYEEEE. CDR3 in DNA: TGTGCCAGCATCGGCAAGGTGGGGCTGGGGGCCAACGTCCTGACTTTC. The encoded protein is CASIGKVGLGANVLTF.

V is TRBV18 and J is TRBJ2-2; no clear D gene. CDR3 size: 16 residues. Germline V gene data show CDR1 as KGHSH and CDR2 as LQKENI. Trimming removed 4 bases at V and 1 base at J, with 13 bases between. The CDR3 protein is CASSLARVQNTGELFF. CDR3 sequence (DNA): TGTGCCAGCTCACTAGCCCGGGTCCAGAACACCGGGGAGCTGTTTTTT.

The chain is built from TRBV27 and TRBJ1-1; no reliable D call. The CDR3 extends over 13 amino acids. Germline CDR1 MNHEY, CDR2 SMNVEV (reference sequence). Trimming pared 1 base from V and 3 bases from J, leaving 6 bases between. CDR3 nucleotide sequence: TGTGCCAGCAGTTTATATCGCGACACTGAAGCTTTCTTT. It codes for CASSLYRDTEAFF.

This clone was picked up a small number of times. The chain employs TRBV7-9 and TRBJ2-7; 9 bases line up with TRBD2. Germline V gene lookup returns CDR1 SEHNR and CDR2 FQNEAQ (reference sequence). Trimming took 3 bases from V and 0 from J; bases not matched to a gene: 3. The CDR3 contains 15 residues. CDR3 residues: CASSFPSGNSYEQYF. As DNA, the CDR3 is TGTGCCAGCAGCTTCCCTAGCGGGAACTCCTACGAGCAGTACTTC.

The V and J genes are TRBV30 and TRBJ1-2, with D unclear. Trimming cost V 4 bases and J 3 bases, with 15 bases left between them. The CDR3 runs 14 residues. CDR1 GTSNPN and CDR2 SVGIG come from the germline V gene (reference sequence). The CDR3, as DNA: TGTGCCTGGACCCCTCAGAGCGGATACTATGGCTACACCTTC. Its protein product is CAWTPQSGYYGYTF.

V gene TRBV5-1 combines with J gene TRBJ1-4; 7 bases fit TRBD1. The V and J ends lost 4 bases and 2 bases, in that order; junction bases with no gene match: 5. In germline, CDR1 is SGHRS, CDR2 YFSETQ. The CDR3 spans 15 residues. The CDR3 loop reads CASSEQGPTNEKLFF. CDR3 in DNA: TGCGCCAGCAGCGAACAGGGGCCGACTAATGAAAAACTGTTTTTT.

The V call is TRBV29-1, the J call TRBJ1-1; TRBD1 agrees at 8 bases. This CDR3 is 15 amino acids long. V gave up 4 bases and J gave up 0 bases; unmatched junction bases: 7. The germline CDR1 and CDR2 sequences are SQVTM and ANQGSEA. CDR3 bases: TGCAGCGTTGTTGACAGGGGTAAAGTGAACACTGAAGCTTTCTTT. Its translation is CSVVDRGKVNTEAFF.

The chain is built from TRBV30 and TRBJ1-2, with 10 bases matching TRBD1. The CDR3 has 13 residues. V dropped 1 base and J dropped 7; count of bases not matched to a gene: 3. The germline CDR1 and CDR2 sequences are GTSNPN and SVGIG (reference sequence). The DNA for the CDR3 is TGTGCCTGGAGTGCGACAGGGGGCCTTGGCTACACCTTC. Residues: CAWSATGGLGYTF.

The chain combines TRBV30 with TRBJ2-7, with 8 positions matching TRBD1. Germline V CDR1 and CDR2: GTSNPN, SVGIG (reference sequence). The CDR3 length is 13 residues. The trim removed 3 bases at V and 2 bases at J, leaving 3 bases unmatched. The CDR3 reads CAWRPGQAYEQYF. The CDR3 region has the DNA TGTGCCTGGAGACCGGGACAGGCCTACGAGCAGTACTTC.

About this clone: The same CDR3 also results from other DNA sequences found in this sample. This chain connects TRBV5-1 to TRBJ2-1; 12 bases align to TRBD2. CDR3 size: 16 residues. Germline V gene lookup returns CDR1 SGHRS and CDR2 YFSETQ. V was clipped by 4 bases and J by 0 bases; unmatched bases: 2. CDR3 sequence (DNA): TGCGCCAGCAGCCCGACTAGCGGGAGCTCCTACAATGAGCAGTTCTTC. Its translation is CASSPTSGSSYNEQFF.

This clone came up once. The CDR3: CASSDTSGSGYEQYF. The CDR3 DNA reads TGTGCCAGTAGTGACACTAGCGGGAGCGGCTACGAGCAGTACTTC. The J gene is TRBJ2-7, the V gene TRBV19; TRBD2 matches at 11 bases. Germline CDR1 reads LNHDA; CDR2 reads SQIVND (reference sequence). The CDR3 is 15 residues long. The trim removed 5 bases at V and 3 bases at J, leaving 6 bases unmatched.

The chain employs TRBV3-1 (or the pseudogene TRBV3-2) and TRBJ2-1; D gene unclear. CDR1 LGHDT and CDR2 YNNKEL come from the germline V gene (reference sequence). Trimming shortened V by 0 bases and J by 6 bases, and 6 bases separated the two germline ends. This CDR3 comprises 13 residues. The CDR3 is CASSQDFSNEQFF. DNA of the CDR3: TGTGCCAGCAGCCAAGATTTTAGCAATGAGCAGTTCTTC.

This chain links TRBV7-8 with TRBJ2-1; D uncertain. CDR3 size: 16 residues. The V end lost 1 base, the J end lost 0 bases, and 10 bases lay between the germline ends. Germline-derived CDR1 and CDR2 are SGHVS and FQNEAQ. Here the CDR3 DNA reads TGTGCCAGCAGCTTAGTACCCAGAACCTCCTACAATGAGCAGTTCTTC. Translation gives CASSLVPRTSYNEQFF.

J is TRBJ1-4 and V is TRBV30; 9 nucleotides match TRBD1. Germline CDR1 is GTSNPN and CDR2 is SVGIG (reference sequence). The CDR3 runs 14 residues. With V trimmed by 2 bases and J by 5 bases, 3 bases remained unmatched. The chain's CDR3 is CAWSRDRANEKLFF. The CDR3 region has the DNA TGTGCCTGGAGTCGGGACAGGGCCAATGAAAAACTGTTTTTT.

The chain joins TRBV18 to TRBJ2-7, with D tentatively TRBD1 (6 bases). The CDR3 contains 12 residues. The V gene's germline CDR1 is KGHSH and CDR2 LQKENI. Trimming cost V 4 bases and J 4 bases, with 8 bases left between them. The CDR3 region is CASSLTGYEQYF. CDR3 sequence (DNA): TGTGCCAGCTCACTAACAGGGTACGAGCAGTACTTC.

In DNA form, the CDR3 reads TGTGCCAGCTCCCCGGACCGGGGGCAGCCCCAGCATTTT. Translation gives CASSPDRGQPQHF. The chain links TRBV18 to TRBJ1-5; weak D call: TRBD1 (5 bases). Germline CDR1 KGHSH, CDR2 LQKENI. Trimming left V 6 bases short and J 7 bases short, with 13 bases between. This CDR3 is built from 13 residues.

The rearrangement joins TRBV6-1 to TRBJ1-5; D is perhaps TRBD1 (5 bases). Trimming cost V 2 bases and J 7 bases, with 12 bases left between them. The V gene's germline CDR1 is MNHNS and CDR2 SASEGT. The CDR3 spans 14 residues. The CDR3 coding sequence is TGTGCCAGCAGTGAATATTGGGGCGCGCAGCCCCAGCATTTT. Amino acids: CASSEYWGAQPQHF.

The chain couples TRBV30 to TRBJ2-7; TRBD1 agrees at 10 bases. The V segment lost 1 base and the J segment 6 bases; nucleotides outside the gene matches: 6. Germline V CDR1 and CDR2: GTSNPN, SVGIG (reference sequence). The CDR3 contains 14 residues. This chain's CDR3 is CAWSAGTGAREQYF. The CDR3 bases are TGTGCCTGGAGTGCCGGGACAGGGGCCCGCGAGCAGTACTTC.

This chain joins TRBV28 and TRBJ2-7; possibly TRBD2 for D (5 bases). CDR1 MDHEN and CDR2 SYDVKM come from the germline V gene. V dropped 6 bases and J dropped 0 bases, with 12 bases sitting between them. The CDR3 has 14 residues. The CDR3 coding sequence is TGTGCCAGCAGCAGGACTGCTAGCTCCTACGAGCAGTACTTC. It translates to CASSRTASSYEQYF.

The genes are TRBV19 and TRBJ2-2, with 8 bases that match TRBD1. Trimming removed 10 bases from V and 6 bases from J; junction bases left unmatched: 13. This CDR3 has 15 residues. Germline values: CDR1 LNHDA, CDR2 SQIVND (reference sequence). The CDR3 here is CATQVGRGRSGELFF. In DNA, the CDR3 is TGTGCCACCCAGGTCGGCAGGGGGCGTTCCGGGGAGCTGTTTTTT.

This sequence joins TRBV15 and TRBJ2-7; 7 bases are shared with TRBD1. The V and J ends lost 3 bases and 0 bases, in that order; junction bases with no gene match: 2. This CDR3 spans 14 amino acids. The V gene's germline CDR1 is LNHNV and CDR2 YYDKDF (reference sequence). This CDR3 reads CATSRTGISYEQYF. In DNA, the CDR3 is TGTGCCACCAGCAGGACAGGGATCTCCTACGAGCAGTACTTC.

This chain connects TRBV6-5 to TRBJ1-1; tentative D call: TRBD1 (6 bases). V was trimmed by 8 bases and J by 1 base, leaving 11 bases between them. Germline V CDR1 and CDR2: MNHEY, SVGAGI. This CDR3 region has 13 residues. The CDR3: CASHGQKNTEAFF. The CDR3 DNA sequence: TGTGCCAGCCACGGACAGAAGAACACTGAAGCTTTCTTT.

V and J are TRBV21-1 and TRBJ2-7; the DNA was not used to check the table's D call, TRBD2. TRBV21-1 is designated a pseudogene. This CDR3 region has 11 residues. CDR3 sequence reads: CASSNIYEQYF. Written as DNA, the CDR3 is TGTGCCAGCAGCAATATCTACGAGCAGTACTTC.

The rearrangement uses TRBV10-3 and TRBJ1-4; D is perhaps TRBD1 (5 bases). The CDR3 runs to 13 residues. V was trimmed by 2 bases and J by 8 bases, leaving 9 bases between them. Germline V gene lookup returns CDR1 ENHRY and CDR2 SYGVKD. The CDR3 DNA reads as TGTGCCATCAGTGAGGGGGCACGGGAAAAACTGTTTTTT. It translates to CAISEGAREKLFF.

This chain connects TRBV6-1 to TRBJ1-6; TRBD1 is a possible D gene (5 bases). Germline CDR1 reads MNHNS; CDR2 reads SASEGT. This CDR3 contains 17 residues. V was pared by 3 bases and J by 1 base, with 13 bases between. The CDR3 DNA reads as TGTGCCAGCAGTGATTCGTTCAGGGCGTCCTATAATTCACCCCTCCACTTT. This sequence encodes CASSDSFRASYNSPLHF.

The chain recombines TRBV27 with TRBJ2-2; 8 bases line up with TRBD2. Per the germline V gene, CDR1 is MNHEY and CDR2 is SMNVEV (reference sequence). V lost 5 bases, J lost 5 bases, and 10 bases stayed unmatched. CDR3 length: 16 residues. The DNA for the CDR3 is TGTGCCAGCAGTCGTATGGGTAGCGGGGTGACCGGGGAGCTGTTTTTT. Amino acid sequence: CASSRMGSGVTGELFF.

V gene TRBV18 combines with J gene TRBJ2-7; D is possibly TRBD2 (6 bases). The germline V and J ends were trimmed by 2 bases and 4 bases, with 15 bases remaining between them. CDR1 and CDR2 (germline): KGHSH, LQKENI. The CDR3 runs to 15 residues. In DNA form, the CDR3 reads TGTGCCAGCTCACCAAGGGACTCCTCAATTTACGAGCAGTACTTC. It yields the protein CASSPRDSSIYEQYF. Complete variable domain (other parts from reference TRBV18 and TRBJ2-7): NAGVMQNPRHLVRRRGQEARLRCSPMKGHSHVYWYRQLPEEGLKFMVYLQKENIIDESGMPKERFSAEFPKEGPSILRIQQVVRGDSAAYFCASSPRDSSIYEQYFGPGTRLTVT.